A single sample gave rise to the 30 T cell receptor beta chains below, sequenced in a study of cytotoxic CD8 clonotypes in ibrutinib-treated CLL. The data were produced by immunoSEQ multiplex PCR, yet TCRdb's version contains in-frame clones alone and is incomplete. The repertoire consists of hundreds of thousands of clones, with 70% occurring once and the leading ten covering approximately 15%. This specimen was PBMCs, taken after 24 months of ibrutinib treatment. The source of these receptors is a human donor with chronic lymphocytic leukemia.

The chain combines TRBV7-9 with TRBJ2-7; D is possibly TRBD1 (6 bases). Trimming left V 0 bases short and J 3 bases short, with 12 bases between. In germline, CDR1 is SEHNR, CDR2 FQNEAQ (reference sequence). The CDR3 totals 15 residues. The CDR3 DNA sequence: TGTGCCAGCAGCTTAGCCGGACAGACTTTCTACGAGCAGTACTTC. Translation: CASSLAGQTFYEQYF.

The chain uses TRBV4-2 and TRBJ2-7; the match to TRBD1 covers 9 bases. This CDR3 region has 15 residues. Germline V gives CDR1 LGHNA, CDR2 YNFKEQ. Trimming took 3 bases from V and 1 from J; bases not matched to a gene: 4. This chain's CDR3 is CASSQQDRGSYEQYF. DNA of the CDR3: TGTGCCAGCAGCCAGCAGGACAGGGGTTCCTACGAGCAGTACTTC.

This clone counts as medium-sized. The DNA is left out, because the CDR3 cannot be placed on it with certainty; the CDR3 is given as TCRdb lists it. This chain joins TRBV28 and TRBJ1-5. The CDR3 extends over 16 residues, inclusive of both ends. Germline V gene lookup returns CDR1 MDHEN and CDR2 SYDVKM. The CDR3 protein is CASSFLAVWGYQPQHF.

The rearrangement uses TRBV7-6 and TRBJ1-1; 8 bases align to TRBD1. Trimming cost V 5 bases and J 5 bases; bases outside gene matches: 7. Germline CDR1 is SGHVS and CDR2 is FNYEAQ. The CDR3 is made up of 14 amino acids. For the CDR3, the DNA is TGTGCCAGCAGCCCCGGACAGGGCGGTACTGAAGCTTTCTTT. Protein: CASSPGQGGTEAFF.

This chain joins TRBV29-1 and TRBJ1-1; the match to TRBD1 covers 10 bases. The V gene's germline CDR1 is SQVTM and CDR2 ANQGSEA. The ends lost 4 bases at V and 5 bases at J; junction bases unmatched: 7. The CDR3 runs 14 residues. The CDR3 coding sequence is TGCAGCGTTGTAACCCCGGGACAGGGGACTGAAGCTTTCTTT. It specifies CSVVTPGQGTEAFF.

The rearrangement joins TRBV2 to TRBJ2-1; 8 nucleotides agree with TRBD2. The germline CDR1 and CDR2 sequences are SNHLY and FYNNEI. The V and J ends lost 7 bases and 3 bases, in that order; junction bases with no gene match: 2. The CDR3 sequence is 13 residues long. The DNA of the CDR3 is TGTGCCAGCACCGGGGGGGTCTACAATGAGCAGTTCTTC. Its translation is CASTGGVYNEQFF.

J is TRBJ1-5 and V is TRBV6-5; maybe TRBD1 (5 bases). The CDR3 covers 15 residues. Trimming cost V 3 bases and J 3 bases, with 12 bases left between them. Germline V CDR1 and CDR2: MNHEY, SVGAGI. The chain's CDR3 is CASSYRDGVNQPQHF. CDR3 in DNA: TGTGCCAGCAGTTATAGGGACGGAGTCAATCAGCCCCAGCATTTT.

The CDR3 loop is CASSTGAPYEQYF. The CDR3 nucleotides read TGTGCCAGCAGCACAGGGGCGCCCTACGAGCAGTACTTC. The chain recombines TRBV28 with TRBJ2-7; 7 bases map to TRBD1. The CDR3 sequence is 13 residues long. Germline lookup yields CDR1 MDHEN and CDR2 SYDVKM. Trimming at V came to 6 bases and at J to 2 bases, leaving 4 bases not matched to a gene.

CDR3 coding DNA: TGTGCCAGCAGTGCAACCGGACTAGCGGGAGTATATGAGCAGTTCTTC. Translation: CASSATGLAGVYEQFF. This chain links TRBV28 with TRBJ2-1; 13 bases line up with TRBD2. The CDR3 totals 16 residues. The junction had 9 bases not matched to a gene; V was cut back by 5 bases and J by 8 bases. Germline CDR1 is MDHEN and CDR2 is SYDVKM.

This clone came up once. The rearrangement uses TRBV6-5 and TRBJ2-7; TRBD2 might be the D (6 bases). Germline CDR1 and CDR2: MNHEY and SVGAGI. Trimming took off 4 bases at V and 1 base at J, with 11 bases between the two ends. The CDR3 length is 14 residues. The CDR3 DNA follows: TGTGCCAGCAGTTCATTAGCGGATTCCTACGAGCAGTACTTC. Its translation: CASSSLADSYEQYF.

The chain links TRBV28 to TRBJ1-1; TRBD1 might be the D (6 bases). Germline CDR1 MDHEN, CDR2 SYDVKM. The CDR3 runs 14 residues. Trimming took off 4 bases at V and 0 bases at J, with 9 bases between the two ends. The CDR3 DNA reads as TGTGCCAGCAGTTGGAGGACAGTGAACACTGAAGCTTTCTTT. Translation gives CASSWRTVNTEAFF.

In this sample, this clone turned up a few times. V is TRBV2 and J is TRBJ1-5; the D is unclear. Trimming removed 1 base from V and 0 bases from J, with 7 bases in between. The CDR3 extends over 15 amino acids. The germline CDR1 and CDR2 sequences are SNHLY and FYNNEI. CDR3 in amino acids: CASSEGTLSNQPQHF. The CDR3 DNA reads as TGTGCCAGCAGTGAAGGCACACTTAGCAATCAGCCCCAGCATTTT. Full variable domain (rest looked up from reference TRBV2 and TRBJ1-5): EPEVTQTPSHQVTQMGQEVILRCVPISNHLYFYWYRQILGQKVEFLVSFYNNEISEKSEIFDDQFSVERPDGSNFTLKIRSTKLEDSAMYFCASSEGTLSNQPQHFGDGTRLSIL.

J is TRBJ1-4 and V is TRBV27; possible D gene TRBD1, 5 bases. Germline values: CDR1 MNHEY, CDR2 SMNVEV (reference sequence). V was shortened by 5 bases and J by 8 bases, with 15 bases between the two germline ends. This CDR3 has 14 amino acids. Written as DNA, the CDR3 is TGTGCCAGCAGTCCGGGGACGGGGGGGGAAAAACTGTTTTTT. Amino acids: CASSPGTGGEKLFF.

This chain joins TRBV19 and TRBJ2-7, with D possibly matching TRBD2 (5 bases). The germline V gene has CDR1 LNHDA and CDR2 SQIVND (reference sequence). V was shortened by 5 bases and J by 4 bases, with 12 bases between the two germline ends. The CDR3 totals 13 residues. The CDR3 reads CASSEGVLYEQYF. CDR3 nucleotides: TGTGCCAGTAGTGAGGGAGTTTTGTACGAGCAGTACTTC.

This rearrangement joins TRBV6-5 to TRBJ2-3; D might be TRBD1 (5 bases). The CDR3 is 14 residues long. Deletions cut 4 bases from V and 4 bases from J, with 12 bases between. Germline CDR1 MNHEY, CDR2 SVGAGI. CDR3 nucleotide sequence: TGTGCCAGCAGTTCGCACAGGTTCCCAGATACGCAGTATTTT. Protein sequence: CASSSHRFPDTQYF.

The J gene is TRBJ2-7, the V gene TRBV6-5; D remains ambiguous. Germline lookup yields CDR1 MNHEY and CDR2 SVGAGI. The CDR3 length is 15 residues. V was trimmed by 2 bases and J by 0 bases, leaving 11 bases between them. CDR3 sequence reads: CASSYGAGLSYEQYF. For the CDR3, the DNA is TGTGCCAGCAGTTACGGCGCAGGCCTCTCCTACGAGCAGTACTTC.

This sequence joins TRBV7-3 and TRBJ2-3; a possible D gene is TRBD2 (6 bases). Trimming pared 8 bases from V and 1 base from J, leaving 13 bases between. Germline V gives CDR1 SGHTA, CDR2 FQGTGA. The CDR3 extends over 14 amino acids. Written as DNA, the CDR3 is TGTGCCAGCTCCCGGCGGGGCGGCACAGATACGCAGTATTTT. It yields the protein CASSRRGGTDTQYF. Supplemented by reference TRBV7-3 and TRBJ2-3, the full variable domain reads GAGVSQTPSNKVTEKGKYVELRCDPISGHTALYWYRQSLGQGPEFLIYFQGTGAADDSGLPNDRFFAVRPEGSVSTLKIQRTERGDSAVYLCASSRRGGTDTQYFGPGTRLTVL.

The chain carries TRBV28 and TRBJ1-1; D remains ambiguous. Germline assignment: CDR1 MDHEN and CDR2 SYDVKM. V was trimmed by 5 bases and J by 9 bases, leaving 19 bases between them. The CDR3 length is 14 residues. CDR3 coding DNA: TGTGCCAGCAGTCCACCCGGGGAGGCCGGAAAAGCTTTCTTT. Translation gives CASSPPGEAGKAFF.

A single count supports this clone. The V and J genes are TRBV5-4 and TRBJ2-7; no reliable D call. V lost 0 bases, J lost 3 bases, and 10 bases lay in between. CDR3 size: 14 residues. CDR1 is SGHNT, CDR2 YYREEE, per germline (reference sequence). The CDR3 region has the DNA TGTGCCAGCAGCTTGGGCGTTGGGTTCTACGAGCAGTACTTC. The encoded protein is CASSLGVGFYEQYF.

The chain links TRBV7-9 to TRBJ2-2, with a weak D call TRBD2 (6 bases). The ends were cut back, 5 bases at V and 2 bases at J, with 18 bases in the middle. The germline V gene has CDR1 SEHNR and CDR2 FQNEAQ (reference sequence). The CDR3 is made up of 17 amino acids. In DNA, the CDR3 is TGTGCCAGCAGCATTCCTTTAGGACTAATAAACACCGGGGAGCTGTTTTTT. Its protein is CASSIPLGLINTGELFF.

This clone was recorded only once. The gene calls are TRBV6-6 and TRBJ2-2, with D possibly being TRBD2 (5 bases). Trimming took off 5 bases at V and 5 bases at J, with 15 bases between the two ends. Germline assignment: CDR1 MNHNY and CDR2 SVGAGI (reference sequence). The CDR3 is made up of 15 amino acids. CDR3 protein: CASSPGLVATGELFF. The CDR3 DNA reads TGTGCCAGCAGTCCCGGACTGGTCGCAACCGGGGAGCTGTTTTTT.

The CDR3 loop reads CASSKIAGGLNEQFF. Here the CDR3 DNA reads TGTGCCAGCAGCAAGATAGCGGGAGGACTCAATGAGCAGTTCTTC. The chain couples TRBV2 to TRBJ2-1; 10 nucleotides align to TRBD2. In germline, CDR1 is SNHLY, CDR2 FYNNEI. The CDR3 length is 15 residues. V was clipped by 6 bases and J by 6 bases; unmatched bases: 8.

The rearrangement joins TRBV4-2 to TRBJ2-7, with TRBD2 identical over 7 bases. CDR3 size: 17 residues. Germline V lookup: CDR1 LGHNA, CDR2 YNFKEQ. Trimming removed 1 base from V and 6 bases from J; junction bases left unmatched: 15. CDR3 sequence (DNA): TGTGCCAGCAGCCAAGCGACCTCCGGGACTATTCGTGGCGAGCAGTACTTC. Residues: CASSQATSGTIRGEQYF.

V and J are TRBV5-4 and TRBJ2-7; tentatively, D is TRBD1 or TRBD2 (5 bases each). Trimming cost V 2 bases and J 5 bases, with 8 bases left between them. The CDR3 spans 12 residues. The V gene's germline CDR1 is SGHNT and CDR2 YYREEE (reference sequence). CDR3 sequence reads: CASSFEGNEQYF. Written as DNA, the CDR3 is TGTGCCAGCAGCTTCGAGGGGAACGAGCAGTACTTC.

The chain's CDR3 is CASTTGGYNEQFF. In DNA, the CDR3 is TGTGCCTCGACGACAGGGGGTTACAATGAGCAGTTCTTC. This chain uses TRBV30 with TRBJ2-1; 9 nucleotides line up with TRBD1. Germline trimming cut 7 bases from V and 4 bases from J; bases unmatched to any gene: 5. This CDR3 region has 13 residues. Germline CDR1 is GTSNPN and CDR2 is SVGIG (reference sequence).

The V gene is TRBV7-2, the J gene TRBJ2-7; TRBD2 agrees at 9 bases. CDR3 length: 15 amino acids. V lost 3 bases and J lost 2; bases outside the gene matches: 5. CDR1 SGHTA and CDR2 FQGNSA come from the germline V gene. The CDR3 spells CASSLGLAGPYEQYF. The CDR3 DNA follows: TGTGCCAGCAGCTTGGGGCTAGCGGGACCCTACGAGCAGTACTTC.

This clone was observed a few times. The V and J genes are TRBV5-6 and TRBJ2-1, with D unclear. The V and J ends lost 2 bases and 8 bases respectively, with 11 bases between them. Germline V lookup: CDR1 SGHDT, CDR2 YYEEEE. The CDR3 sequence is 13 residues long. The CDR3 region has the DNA TGTGCCAGCAGCTTCAAGGGAAGCGATGAGCAGTTCTTC. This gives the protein CASSFKGSDEQFF.

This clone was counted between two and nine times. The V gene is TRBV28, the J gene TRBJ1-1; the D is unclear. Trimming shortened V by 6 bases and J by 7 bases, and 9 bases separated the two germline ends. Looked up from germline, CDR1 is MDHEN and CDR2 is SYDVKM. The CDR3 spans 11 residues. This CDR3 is CASSQDYEAFF. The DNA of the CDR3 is TGTGCCAGCAGCCAAGATTATGAAGCTTTCTTT.

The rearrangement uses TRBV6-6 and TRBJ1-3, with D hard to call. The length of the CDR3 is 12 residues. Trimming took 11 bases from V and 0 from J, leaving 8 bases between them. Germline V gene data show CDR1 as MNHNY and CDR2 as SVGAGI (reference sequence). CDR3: CAVQPSGNTIYF. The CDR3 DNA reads TGTGCCGTACAGCCCTCTGGAAACACCATATATTTT.

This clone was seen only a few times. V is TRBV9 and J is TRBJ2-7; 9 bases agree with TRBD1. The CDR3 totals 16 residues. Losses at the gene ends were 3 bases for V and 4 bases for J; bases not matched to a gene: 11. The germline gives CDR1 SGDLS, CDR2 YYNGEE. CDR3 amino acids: CASSATGGQESYEQYF. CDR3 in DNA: TGTGCCAGCAGCGCCACAGGGGGCCAAGAATCTTACGAGCAGTACTTC.